The 11 T cell receptor beta chains below all came from one sample that was sequenced in a study of blood T cell repertoires in COVID-19. Sequencing was performed with immunoSEQ multiplex PCR; in TCRdb, only in-frame clones are kept and a portion is missing. The sample contains about 170,000 clones, roughly 85% of which appear only once. Sequencing was done on a sample of PBMCs or T cells enriched from blood (not recorded which). The receptors were sampled from a woman aged 50 to 65 who had recovered from COVID-19.

This sequence joins TRBV25-1 and TRBJ1-2; 8 bases agree with TRBD1. The CDR3 is 13 residues long. V trimming: 6 bases; J trimming: 5 bases; junction bases outside the gene matches: 5. The germline V gene encodes CDR1 MGHDK and CDR2 SYGVNS. The CDR3 region is CASSPDRVYGYTF. As DNA, the CDR3 is TGTGCCAGCAGCCCGGACAGGGTATATGGCTACACCTTC.

The chain joins TRBV3-1 (or the pseudogene TRBV3-2) to TRBJ2-6; D may be TRBD1 (5 bases). V gave up 5 bases and J gave up 2 bases, with 19 bases separating them. This CDR3 is 18 amino acids long. Germline V gene sequence: CDR1 LGHDT, CDR2 YNNKEL (reference sequence). DNA of the CDR3: TGTGCCAGCAGCGTTTCATACAGGAGCCCAACTGGGGCCAACGTCCTGACTTTC. It is translated as CASSVSYRSPTGANVLTF.

CDR3 bases: TGTGCCAGCAGTCAGGGGGACAGGGCCTATGGCTACACCTTC. It specifies CASSQGDRAYGYTF. The chain links TRBV6-6 to TRBJ1-2; 9 nucleotides agree with TRBD1. The length of the CDR3 is 14 residues. CDR1 and CDR2 (germline): MNHNY, SVGAGI (reference sequence). V lost 5 bases to trimming and J lost 4 bases; unmatched junction nucleotides: 5.

In its sample, this clone was seen once. This rearrangement joins TRBV12-3 or TRBV12-4 to TRBJ2-1; D call uncertain. The germline V and J ends were trimmed by 2 bases and 6 bases, with 8 bases remaining between them. There are 13 residues in the CDR3. CDR3: CASSLFPSNEQFF. The CDR3 region has the DNA TGTGCCAGCAGTTTATTTCCGAGCAATGAGCAGTTCTTC.

The chain recombines TRBV3-1 (or the pseudogene TRBV3-2) with TRBJ1-1; no clear D. This CDR3 contains 14 residues. V was shortened by 5 bases and J by 2 bases, with 12 bases between the two germline ends. Germline CDR1 LGHDT, CDR2 YNNKEL (reference sequence). CDR3 nucleotides: TGTGCCAGCAGCTCTCTTCATCTAAACACTGAAGCTTTCTTT. It translates to CASSSLHLNTEAFF.

The V gene is TRBV6-1, the J gene TRBJ2-3; D may be TRBD2 (5 bases). CDR1 and CDR2 from the germline V gene are MNHNS and SASEGT. The CDR3 is made up of 16 amino acids. V was clipped by 3 bases and J by 5 bases, with 18 bases between them. The CDR3 DNA is TGTGCCAGCAGTGATCTGGGCGTTGGAGGTTTAGATACGCAGTATTTT. Its protein product is CASSDLGVGGLDTQYF.

The chain joins TRBV6-1 to TRBJ1-2, with a possible D match to TRBD1 (5 bases). The CDR3 has 14 amino acids. V lost 0 bases, J lost 6 bases, and 11 bases lay in between. The germline V gene has CDR1 MNHNS and CDR2 SASEGT. The CDR3 protein is CASSEALGGNGYTF. DNA for the CDR3: TGTGCCAGCAGTGAAGCGCTCGGGGGGAATGGCTACACCTTC.

The CDR3, as DNA: TGTGCCACCAGTGATGGTGGACAGGGCCGTAGCAATCAGCCCCAGCATTTT. Protein: CATSDGGQGRSNQPQHF. The rearrangement joins TRBV24-1 to TRBJ1-5, with 8 bases that match TRBD1. The length of the CDR3 is 17 residues. Germline trimming cut 3 bases from V and 0 bases from J; bases unmatched to any gene: 6. Germline assignment: CDR1 KGHDR and CDR2 SFDVKD.

The V call is TRBV5-1, the J call TRBJ1-2, with D possibly matching TRBD1 (6 bases). This CDR3 spans 14 amino acids. Trimming pared 0 bases from V and 8 bases from J, leaving 14 bases between. Germline CDR1 reads SGHRS; CDR2 reads YFSETQ. CDR3 in amino acids: CASSLVQGSPGYTF. The CDR3 region has the DNA TGCGCCAGCAGCTTGGTGCAGGGGTCACCGGGCTACACCTTC.

As regards this clone: The identical CDR3 is also encoded by other nucleotide sequences in the sample. CDR3 DNA sequence: TGTGCCAGCAGGCGGGGTACTGAAGCTTTCTTT. It yields the protein CASRRGTEAFF. This chain joins TRBV28 and TRBJ1-1; D unclear. Germline V lookup: CDR1 MDHEN, CDR2 SYDVKM. CDR3 size: 11 residues. Trimming shortened V by 6 bases and J by 5 bases, and 7 bases separated the two germline ends.

The rearrangement uses TRBV4-3 and TRBJ2-3; 10 bases align to TRBD1. With V trimmed by 0 bases and J by 3 bases, 3 bases remained unmatched. Germline V lookup: CDR1 LGHNA, CDR2 YSLEER. The CDR3 length is 16 residues. The CDR3 here is CASSQERTGGTDTQYF. The CDR3 DNA follows: TGCGCCAGCAGCCAAGAAAGGACAGGGGGGACAGATACGCAGTATTTT.